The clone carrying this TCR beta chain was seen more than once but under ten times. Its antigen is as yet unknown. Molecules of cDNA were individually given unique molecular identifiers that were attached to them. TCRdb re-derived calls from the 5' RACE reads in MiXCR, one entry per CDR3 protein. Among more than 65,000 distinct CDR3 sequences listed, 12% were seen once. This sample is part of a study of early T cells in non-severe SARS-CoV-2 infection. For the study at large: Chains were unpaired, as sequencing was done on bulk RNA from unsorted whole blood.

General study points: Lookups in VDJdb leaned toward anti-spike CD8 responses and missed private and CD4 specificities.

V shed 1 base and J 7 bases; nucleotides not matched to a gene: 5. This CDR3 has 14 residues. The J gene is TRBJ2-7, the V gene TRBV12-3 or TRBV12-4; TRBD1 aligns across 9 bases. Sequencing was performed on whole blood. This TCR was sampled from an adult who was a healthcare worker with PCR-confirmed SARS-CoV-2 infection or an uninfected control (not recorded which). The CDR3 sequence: CASSLGTGDFEQYF. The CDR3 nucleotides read TGTGCCAGCAGTTTAGGGACAGGGGATTTTGAGCAGTACTTC.